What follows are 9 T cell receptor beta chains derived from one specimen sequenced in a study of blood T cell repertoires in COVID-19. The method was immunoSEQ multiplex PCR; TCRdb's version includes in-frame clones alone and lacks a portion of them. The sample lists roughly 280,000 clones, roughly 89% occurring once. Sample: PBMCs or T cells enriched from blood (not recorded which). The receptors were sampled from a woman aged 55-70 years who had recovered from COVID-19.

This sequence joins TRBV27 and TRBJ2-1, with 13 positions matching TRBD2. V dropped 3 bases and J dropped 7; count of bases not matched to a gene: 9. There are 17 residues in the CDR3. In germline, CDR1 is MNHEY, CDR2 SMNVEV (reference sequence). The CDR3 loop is CASSLTRTSGRENEQFF. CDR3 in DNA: TGTGCCAGCAGTTTGACCCGGACTAGCGGGAGAGAGAATGAGCAGTTCTTC.

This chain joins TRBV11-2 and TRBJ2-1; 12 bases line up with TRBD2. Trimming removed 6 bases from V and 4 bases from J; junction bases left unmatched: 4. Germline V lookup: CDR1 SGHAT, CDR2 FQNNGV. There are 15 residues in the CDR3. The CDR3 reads CASRPLAGGYNEQFF. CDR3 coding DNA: TGTGCCAGCAGACCGCTAGCGGGAGGGTACAATGAGCAGTTCTTC. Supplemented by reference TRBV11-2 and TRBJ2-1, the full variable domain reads EAGVAQSPRYKIIEKRQSVAFWCNPISGHATLYWYQQILGQGPKLLIQFQNNGVVDDSQLPKDRFSAERLKGVDSTLKIQPAKLEDSAVYLCASRPLAGGYNEQFFGPGTRLTVL.

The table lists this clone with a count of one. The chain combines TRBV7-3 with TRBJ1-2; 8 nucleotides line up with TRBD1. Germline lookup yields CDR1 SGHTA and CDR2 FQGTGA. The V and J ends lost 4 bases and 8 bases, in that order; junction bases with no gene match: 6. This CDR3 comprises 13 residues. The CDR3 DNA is TGTGCCAGCAGCTCCGCGACAGGGGAGGGCTACACCTTC. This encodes CASSSATGEGYTF. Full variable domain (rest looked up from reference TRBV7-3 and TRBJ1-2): GAGVSQTPSNKVTEKGKYVELRCDPISGHTALYWYRQSLGQGPEFLIYFQGTGAADDSGLPNDRFFAVRPEGSVSTLKIQRTERGDSAVYLCASSSATGEGYTFGSGTRLTVV.

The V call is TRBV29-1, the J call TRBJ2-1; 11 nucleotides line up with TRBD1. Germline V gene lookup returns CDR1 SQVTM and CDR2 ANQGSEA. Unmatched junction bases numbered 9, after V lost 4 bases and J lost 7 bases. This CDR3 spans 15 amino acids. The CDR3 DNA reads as TGCAGCGTTGTCCCACGGGACAGGGGGGTAAATGAGCAGTTCTTC. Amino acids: CSVVPRDRGVNEQFF.

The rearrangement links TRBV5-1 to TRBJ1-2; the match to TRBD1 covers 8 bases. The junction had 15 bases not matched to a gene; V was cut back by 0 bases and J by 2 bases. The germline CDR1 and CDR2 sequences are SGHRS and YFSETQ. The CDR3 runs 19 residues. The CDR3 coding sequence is TGCGCCAGCAGCTTGGAAATTCCGGGACAGGCGTCTTCAAACTATGGCTACACCTTC. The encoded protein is CASSLEIPGQASSNYGYTF.

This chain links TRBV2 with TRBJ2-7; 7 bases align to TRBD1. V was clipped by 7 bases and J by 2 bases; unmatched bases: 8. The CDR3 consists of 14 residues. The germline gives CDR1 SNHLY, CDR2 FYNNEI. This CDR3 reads CASNQQGIAYEQYF. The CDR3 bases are TGTGCCAGCAACCAACAGGGGATTGCCTACGAGCAGTACTTC.

CDR3 nucleotides: TGTGCCAGCAGGACGGAGAATCAGCCCCAGCATTTT. It specifies CASRTENQPQHF. The rearrangement links TRBV6-4 to TRBJ1-5; D uncertain. CDR1 MRHNA and CDR2 SNTAGT come from the germline V gene. The CDR3 is made up of 12 amino acids. The V end lost 6 bases, the J end lost 4 bases, and 7 bases lay between the germline ends.

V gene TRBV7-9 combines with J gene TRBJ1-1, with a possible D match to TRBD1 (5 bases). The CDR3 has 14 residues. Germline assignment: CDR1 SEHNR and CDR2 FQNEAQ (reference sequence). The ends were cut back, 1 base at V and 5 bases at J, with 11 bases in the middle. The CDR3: CASSLDRGVTEAFF. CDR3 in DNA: TGTGCCAGCAGCTTAGATCGGGGGGTTACTGAAGCTTTCTTT.

CDR3 loop: CSVEDGRGVEQFF. DNA of the CDR3: TGCAGCGTTGAAGACGGGCGGGGGGTCGAGCAGTTCTTC. The rearrangement uses TRBV29-1 and TRBJ2-1; 8 positions agree with TRBD2. The CDR3 length is 13 residues. Germline V gene data show CDR1 as SQVTM and CDR2 as ANQGSEA. V lost 0 bases to trimming and J lost 10 bases; unmatched junction nucleotides: 5.